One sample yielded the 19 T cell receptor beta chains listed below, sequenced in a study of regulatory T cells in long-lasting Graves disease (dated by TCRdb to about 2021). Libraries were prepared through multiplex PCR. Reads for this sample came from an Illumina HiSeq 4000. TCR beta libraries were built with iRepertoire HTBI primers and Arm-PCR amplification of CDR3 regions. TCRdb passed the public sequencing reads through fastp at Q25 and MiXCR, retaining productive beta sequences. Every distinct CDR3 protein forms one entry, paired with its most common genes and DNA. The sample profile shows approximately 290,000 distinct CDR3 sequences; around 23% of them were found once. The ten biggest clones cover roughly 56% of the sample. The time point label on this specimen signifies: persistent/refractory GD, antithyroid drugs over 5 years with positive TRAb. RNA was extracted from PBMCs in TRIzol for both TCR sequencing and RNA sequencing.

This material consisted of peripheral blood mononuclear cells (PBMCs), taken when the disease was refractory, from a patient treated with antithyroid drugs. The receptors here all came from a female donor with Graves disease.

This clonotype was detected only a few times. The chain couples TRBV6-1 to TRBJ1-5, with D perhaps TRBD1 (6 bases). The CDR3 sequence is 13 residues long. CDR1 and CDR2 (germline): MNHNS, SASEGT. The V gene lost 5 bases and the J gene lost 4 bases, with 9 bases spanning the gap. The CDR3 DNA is TGTGCCAGCAGTCAGACAGGTAATCAGCCCCAGCATTTT. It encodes CASSQTGNQPQHF.

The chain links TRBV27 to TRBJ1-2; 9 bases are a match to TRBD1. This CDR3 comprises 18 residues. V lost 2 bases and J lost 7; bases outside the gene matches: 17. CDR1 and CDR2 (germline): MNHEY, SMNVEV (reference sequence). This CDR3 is CASSLREAGTGLSGGYTF. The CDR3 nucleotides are TGTGCCAGCAGTTTACGTGAAGCCGGGACAGGGCTATCGGGTGGCTACACCTTC.

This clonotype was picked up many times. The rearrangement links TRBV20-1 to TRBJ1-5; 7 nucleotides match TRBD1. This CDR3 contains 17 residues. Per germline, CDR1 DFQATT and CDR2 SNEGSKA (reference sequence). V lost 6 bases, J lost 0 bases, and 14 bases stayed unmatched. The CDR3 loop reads CSAPGQAGTYSNQPQHF. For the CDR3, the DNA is TGCAGTGCCCCCGGACAGGCTGGCACCTATAGCAATCAGCCCCAGCATTTT.

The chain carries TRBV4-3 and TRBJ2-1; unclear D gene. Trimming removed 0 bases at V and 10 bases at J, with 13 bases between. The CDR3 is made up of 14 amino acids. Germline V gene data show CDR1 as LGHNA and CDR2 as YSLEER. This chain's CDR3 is CASSQEKGSREQFF. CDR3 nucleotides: TGCGCCAGCAGCCAAGAAAAGGGATCAAGGGAGCAGTTCTTC.

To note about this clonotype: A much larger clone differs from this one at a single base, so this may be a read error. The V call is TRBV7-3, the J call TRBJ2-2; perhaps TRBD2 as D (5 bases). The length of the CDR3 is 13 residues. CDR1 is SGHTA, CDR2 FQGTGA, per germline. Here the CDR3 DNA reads TGTGCCAGCAGCTTAGGCTACACCGGGGAGCTGCTTTTT. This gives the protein CASSLGYTGELLF.

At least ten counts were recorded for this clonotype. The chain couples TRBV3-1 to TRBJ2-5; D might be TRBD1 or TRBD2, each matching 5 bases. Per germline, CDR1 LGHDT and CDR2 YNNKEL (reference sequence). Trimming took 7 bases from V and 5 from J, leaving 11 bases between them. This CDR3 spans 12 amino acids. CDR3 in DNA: TGTGCCAGCACCTGGGGCGGGGAGACCCAGTACTTC. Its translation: CASTWGGETQYF.

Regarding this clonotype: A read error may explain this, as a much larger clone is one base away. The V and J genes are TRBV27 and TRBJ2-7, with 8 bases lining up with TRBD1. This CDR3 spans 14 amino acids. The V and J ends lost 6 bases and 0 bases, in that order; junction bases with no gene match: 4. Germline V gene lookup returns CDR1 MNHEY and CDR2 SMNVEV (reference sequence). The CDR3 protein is CASRRTGSSYEQYF. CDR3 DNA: TGTGCCAGCAGACGGACAGGGAGCTCCTACGAGCAGTACTTC.

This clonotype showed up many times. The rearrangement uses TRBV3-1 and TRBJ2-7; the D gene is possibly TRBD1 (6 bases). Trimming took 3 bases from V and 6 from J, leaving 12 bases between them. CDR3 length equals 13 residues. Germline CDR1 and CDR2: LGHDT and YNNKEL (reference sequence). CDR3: CASSHVQGSEQYF. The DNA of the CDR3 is TGTGCCAGCAGCCATGTCCAGGGGAGCGAGCAGTACTTC.

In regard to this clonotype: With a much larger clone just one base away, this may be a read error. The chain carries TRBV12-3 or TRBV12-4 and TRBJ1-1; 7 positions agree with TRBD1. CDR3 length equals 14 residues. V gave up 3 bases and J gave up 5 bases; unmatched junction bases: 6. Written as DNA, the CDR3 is TGTGCCAGCAGTTTTGACAGGGTTACTACTGAAGCTTTCTTT. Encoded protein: CASSFDRVTTEAFF.

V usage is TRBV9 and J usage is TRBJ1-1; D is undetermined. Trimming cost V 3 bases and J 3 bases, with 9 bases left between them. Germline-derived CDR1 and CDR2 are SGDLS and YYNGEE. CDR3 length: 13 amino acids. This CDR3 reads CASSEVEHTEAFF. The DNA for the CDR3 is TGTGCCAGCAGCGAAGTGGAACACACTGAAGCTTTCTTT. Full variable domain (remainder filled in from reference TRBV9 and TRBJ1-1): DSGVTQTPKHLITATGQRVTLRCSPRSGDLSVYWYQQSLDQGLQFLIQYYNGEERAKGNILERFSAQQFPDLHSELNLSSLELGDSALYFCASSEVEHTEAFFGQGTRLTVV.

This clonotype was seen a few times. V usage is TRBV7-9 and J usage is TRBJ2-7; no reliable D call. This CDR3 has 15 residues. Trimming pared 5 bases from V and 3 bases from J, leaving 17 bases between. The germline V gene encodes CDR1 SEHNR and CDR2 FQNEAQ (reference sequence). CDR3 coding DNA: TGTGCCAGCAGCCAAACGGGCCCCAGGAACTACGAGCAGTACTTC. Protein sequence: CASSQTGPRNYEQYF.

The CDR3 DNA is TGTGCCAGCAGTCCTCATGAGAACACCGGGGAGCTGTTTTTT. This gives the protein CASSPHENTGELFF. The V gene is TRBV27, the J gene TRBJ2-2; D is uncertain. This CDR3 spans 14 amino acids. Germline CDR1 MNHEY, CDR2 SMNVEV (reference sequence). The V end lost 5 bases, the J end lost 1 base, and 8 bases lay between the germline ends.

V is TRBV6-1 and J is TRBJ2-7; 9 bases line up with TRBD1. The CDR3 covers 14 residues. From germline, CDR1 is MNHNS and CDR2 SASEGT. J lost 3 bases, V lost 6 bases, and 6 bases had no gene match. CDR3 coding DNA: TGTGCCAGCAGACACAGGGGGCCAGACTACGAGCAGTACTTC. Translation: CASRHRGPDYEQYF.

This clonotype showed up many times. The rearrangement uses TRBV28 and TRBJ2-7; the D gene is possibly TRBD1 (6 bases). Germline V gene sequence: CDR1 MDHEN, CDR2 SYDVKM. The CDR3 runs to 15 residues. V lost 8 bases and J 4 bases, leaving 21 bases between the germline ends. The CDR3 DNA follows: TGTGCCAGCGGCAATCCTCAGGGGCCCTTTTACGAGCAGTACTTC. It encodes CASGNPQGPFYEQYF.

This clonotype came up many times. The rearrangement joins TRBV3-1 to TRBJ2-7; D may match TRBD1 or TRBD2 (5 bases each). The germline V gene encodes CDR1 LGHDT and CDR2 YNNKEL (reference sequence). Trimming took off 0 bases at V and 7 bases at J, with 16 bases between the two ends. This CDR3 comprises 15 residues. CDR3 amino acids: CASSQERANSGEQYF. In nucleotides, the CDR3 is TGTGCCAGCAGCCAAGAGAGGGCTAACTCAGGGGAGCAGTACTTC.

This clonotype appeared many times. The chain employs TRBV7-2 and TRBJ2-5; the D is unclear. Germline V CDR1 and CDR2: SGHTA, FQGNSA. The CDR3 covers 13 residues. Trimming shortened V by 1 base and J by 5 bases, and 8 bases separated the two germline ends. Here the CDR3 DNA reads TGTGCCAGCAGCTTAGAAAGATTGGAGACCCAGTACTTC. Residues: CASSLERLETQYF.

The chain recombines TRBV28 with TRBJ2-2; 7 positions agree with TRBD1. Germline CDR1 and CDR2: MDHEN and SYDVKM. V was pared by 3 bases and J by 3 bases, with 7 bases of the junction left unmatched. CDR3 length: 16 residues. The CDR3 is CASSFDRAEYTGELFF. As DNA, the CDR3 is TGTGCCAGCAGTTTCGACAGGGCCGAGTACACCGGGGAGCTGTTTTTT.

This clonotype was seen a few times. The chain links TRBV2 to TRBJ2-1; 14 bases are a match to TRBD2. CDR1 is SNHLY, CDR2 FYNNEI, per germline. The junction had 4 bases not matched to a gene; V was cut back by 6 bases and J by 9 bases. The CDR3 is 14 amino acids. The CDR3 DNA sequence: TGTGCCAGCAGGGGACTAGCGGGAGTTCGTGAGCAGTTCTTC. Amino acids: CASRGLAGVREQFF.

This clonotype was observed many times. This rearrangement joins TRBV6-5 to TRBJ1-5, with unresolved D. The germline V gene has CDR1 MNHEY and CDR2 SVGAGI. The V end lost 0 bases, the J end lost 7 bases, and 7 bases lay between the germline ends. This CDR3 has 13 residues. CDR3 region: CASSYSIGQPQHF. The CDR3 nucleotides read TGTGCCAGCAGTTACTCGATCGGGCAGCCCCAGCATTTT.